This is a list of T cell receptor beta chains from one sample in a study of blood T cell repertoires in COVID-19. Assay used: immunoSEQ multiplex PCR; TCRdb lists only in-frame clones, some missing. The table records 90,000 to 150,000 clones, 70% to 80% of them present only once. What was sequenced was peripheral blood. Source of these receptors: a woman of 80 years or more with acute or convalescent COVID-19. The CDR3 runs from the conserved cysteine through the conserved F or W. D genes are given only for firm matches. Clone sizes are given selectively: once, few, many, or a class where the clone is expanded.

j_gene,abundance,v_gene,d_gene,CDR3nt,CDR3aa
TRBJ1-1,-,TRBV9,-,TGTGCCAGCAGCGTCAACTACAGGGACACTGAAGCTTTCTTT,CASSVNYRDTEAFF
TRBJ2-3,-,TRBV6-2/TRBV6-3,-,TGTGCCAGCAGCCCACCCCCAGGGGCGCAAACAGATACGCAGTATTTT,CASSPPPGAQTDTQYF
TRBJ1-2,few,TRBV6-1,-,TGTGCCAGCAGTGAAGCGCAAGTCAGGGGAGGCTACACCTTC,CASSEAQVRGGYTF
TRBJ1-2,-,TRBV4-2,TRBD1,TGTGCCAGCAGCCAAGAACGGCAGGGGGATGGCTACACCTTC,CASSQERQGDGYTF
TRBJ1-5,-,TRBV28,-,TGTGCCAGCAGTTTGGGCAGTTATAGCAATCAGCCCCAGCATTTT,CASSLGSYSNQPQHF
TRBJ1-1,-,TRBV4-3,TRBD1,TGCGCCAGCAGCGCAATCCCGGGACAGGGTTTCACTGAAGCTTTCTTT,CASSAIPGQGFTEAFF
TRBJ2-2,-,TRBV7-3,TRBD2,TGTGCCAGCACCGTTTATTGGACTAGCGACGCGAACACCGGGGAGCTGTTTTTT,CASTVYWTSDANTGELFF
TRBJ2-1,-,TRBV11-1,TRBD2,TGTGCCAGCAGCTTAGTCTCGACTAGCTCAAATGAGCAGTTCTTC,CASSLVSTSSNEQFF
TRBJ2-7,-,TRBV19,-,TGTGCCAGTAGCCCAGGGGAGCCCTACGAGCAGTACTTC,CASSPGEPYEQYF
TRBJ2-1,-,TRBV18,-,TGTGCCAGCTCACCTGTGGTTTCTAGCGCGGGGGAGCAGTTCTTC,CASSPVVSSAGEQFF
TRBJ1-5,-,TRBV4-3,-,TGCGCCAGCAGCCAAGTATACAGCCCCAATCAGCCCCAGCATTTT,CASSQVYSPNQPQHF
TRBJ1-6,-,TRBV7-2,-,TGTGCCAGCAGCTCGCGGCAGGGGAATAATTCACCCCTCCACTTT,CASSSRQGNNSPLHF
TRBJ1-3,-,TRBV18,-,TGTGCCAGCTCGAGCGGTCCCCCGGGGGTCCTCTCTGGAAACACCATATATTTT,CASSSGPPGVLSGNTIYF
TRBJ2-1,few,TRBV28,-,TGTGCCAGCAGTTTGGGCGGGGTTAATGAGCAGTTCTTC,CASSLGGVNEQFF
TRBJ1-5,-,TRBV7-8,-,TGTGCCAGCAGCTTAGTGGCGGGATTCAATCAGCCCCAGCATTTT,CASSLVAGFNQPQHF
TRBJ2-7,-,TRBV6-5,TRBD1,TGTGCCAGTGTAAACAGGGGTTACACCTACGAGCAGTACTTC,CASVNRGYTYEQYF
TRBJ2-2,-,TRBV25-1,-,TGTGCCAGCAGGTGGCGGGACACCGGGGAGCTGTTTTTT,CASRWRDTGELFF
TRBJ1-4,-,TRBV30,-,TGTGCCTGGAGTTTCGGGGTCGGAAAACTGTTTTTT,CAWSFGVGKLFF
TRBJ2-3,-,TRBV3-1/TRBV3-2,-,TGTGCCAGCAGGTGGGGCGGGGAGGACACAGATACGCAGTATTTT,CASRWGGEDTDTQYF
TRBJ1-6,-,TRBV5-1,-,TGCGCCAGCAGCCCAACGGACAGCTTTAATTCACCCCTCCACTTT,CASSPTDSFNSPLHF
TRBJ2-1,-,TRBV11-2,TRBD2,TGTGCCAGCAGCTTAGGATCTAGCGGGAGTTCCTACAATGAGCAGTTCTTC,CASSLGSSGSSYNEQFF
TRBJ1-5,-,TRBV5-8,TRBD1,TGTGCCAGCAGCCCCCGGACAGGTCAAAATCAGCCCCAGCATTTT,CASSPRTGQNQPQHF
TRBJ2-7,-,TRBV7-3,-,TGTGCCAGCAGCCTTGTCGGGGGAAGAGGGGACGAGCAGTACTTC,CASSLVGGRGDEQYF
TRBJ2-1,-,TRBV14,TRBD2,TGTGCCAGCAGCCAAGCTAGCGGGAGGCTCAATGAGCAGTTCTTC,CASSQASGRLNEQFF
TRBJ1-6,once,TRBV6-6,-,TGTGCCAGCAGTTACTCAGGGGAAGGAGATTCACCCCTCCACTTT,CASSYSGEGDSPLHF
TRBJ2-7,-,TRBV10-3,-,TGTGCCATCAGTGAGACAGCCGATGCCTACGAGCAGTACTTC,CAISETADAYEQYF
TRBJ2-7,-,TRBV7-8,-,TGTGCCAGCAGCTTAGTTAAGGCGGGTATCTACGAGCAGTACTTC,CASSLVKAGIYEQYF
TRBJ2-5,-,TRBV11-2,-,TGTGCCAGCAGCCACCTTACTCCCCAGTACTTC,CASSHLTPQYF
TRBJ1-1,-,TRBV9,-,TGTGCCAGCAGCCTGAGCCACGCGAACACTGAAGCTTTCTTT,CASSLSHANTEAFF
TRBJ1-5,-,TRBV30,TRBD1,TGTGCCTGCTCAGGGGGCGGTGTGGATCAGCCCCAGCATTTT,CACSGGGVDQPQHF
TRBJ1-4,few,TRBV25-1,-,TGTGCCAGCAGTGAACCCCAGAAAAATGAAAAACTGTTTTTT,CASSEPQKNEKLFF
TRBJ2-3,-,TRBV19,TRBD2,TGTGCCAGTAGTATTGGACTAGCGGGGACAGATACGCAGTATTTT,CASSIGLAGTDTQYF
TRBJ2-7,-,TRBV19,-,TGTGCCAGTAGTATTGGTCCGCGCTCCTACGAGCAGTACTTC,CASSIGPRSYEQYF
TRBJ1-2,-,TRBV7-9,-,TGTGCCAGCAGCTTAGAGGGAGGATGGAGTGGGGGCTATGGCTACACCTTC,CASSLEGGWSGGYGYTF
TRBJ2-3,-,TRBV7-2,TRBD2,TGTGCCAGCAGCTCCGGGACTAGCGGGAGAGCAGATACGCAGTATTTT,CASSSGTSGRADTQYF
TRBJ1-1,-,TRBV18,-,TGTGCCAGCTCACCACCCAGGGGGAACACTGAAGCTTTCTTT,CASSPPRGNTEAFF
TRBJ1-1,once,TRBV19,TRBD1,TGTGCCAGTAGTAAGGGACAGTTGAACACTGAAGCTTTCTTT,CASSKGQLNTEAFF
TRBJ2-5,-,TRBV7-2,-,TGTGCCAGCAGCTTAAGCCACCAAGAGACCCAGTACTTC,CASSLSHQETQYF
TRBJ1-1,-,TRBV11-3,TRBD1,TGTGCCAGCAGCCTAACAGGGGGAAACACTGAAGCTTTCTTT,CASSLTGGNTEAFF
TRBJ2-1,-,TRBV6-6,TRBD2,TGTGCCGGGGCGGGGGGGACACGATACAATGAGCAGTTCTTC,CAGAGGTRYNEQFF
TRBJ1-1,few,TRBV5-1,-,TGCGCCAGCAGCACAAATCCCCCGGGACACGGAGGGAACACTGAAGCTTTCTTT,CASSTNPPGHGGNTEAFF
TRBJ1-4,-,TRBV18,TRBD1,TGTGCCAGTTCGGACAGGGAAGGAGAAAAACTGTTTTTT,CASSDREGEKLFF
TRBJ2-7,few,TRBV5-1,TRBD2,TGCGCCAGCAACGGGGGGGCCGGGTACGAGCAGTACTTC,CASNGGAGYEQYF
TRBJ1-1,-,TRBV11-3,TRBD1,TGTGCCAGCAGCCCAGGGACAGGGGTAAAAGCTTTCTTT,CASSPGTGVKAFF
TRBJ1-1,once,TRBV12-3/TRBV12-4,-,TGTGCCAGCAGTTTAAGTTCGGTGTCTGAAGCTTTCTTT,CASSLSSVSEAFF
TRBJ2-5,-,TRBV6-1,TRBD1,TGTGCCAGCAGTGAAGTTACAGGGGGCGGGAAAGAGACCCAGTACTTC,CASSEVTGGGKETQYF
TRBJ1-2,-,TRBV9,-,TGTGCCAGCAGCACGACTGTGAACTATGGCTACACCTTC,CASSTTVNYGYTF
TRBJ2-1,-,TRBV3-1/TRBV3-2,-,TGTGCCAGCAGCCAAGACGGTAACAATGAGCAGTTCTTC,CASSQDGNNEQFF
TRBJ1-5,once,TRBV10-3,-,TGTGCCATCAGTGACCCAGGGTCGGGTCAGCCCCAGCATTTT,CAISDPGSGQPQHF
TRBJ1-3,-,TRBV19,TRBD1,TGTGCCAGTAGGCTCACGGGCGCAGGGGGCTTCAGGAACACCATATATTTT,CASRLTGAGGFRNTIYF
TRBJ1-4,-,TRBV5-1,TRBD1,TGCGCCAGCAGCTTCGACAGGGGGGGAGAAAAACTGTTTTTT,CASSFDRGGEKLFF
TRBJ2-7,-,TRBV28,TRBD2,TGTGCCAGCAGCAGACTAGCCGATGAGCAGTACTTC,CASSRLADEQYF
TRBJ2-1,-,TRBV27,-,TGTGCCAGCAGTTTCCGGACAGTGAATGAGCAGTTCTTC,CASSFRTVNEQFF
TRBJ2-5,-,TRBV7-2,-,TGTGCCAGCAGCTTAGAGGGGTGGAGGGAGTCAGAGACCCAGTACTTC,CASSLEGWRESETQYF
TRBJ1-6,few,TRBV10-3,TRBD1,TGTGCCATCAGTGAAGGATCAGGGGGTTATCCCAATTCACCCCTCCACTTT,CAISEGSGGYPNSPLHF